What follows describes a single T cell receptor (beta chain). Its antigen is as yet unknown. The sample comes from a study of radiation and T cells in renal cell carcinoma. Time point reported: baseline pretreatment blood. Treatment: 15 Gy SBRT to primary tumor, nephrectomy 4 weeks later. The method was immunoSEQ multiplex PCR; TCRdb's version includes in-frame clones alone and lacks a portion of them. In the table there are about 160,000 clones, 88% of which are singletons. This CDR3 has 14 amino acids. CDR1 is MNHNS and CDR2 is SASEGT in the germline V gene. V shed 0 bases and J shed 1 base, with 6 bases lying between them. The study's findings and limits: Pretreatment tumor biopsies were lacking, so baseline clonotypes are unknown.

The sequences come from blood, collected from a patient whose treatment included radiotherapy and nephrectomy. The receptor's source is a woman between 65 and 79 years old with renal cell carcinoma. The chain has TRBV6-1 and TRBJ1-1, with unresolved D. CDR3 residues: CASSEAGRNTEAFF. CDR3 coding DNA: TGTGCCAGCAGTGAAGCGGGCAGGAACACTGAAGCTTTCTTT.